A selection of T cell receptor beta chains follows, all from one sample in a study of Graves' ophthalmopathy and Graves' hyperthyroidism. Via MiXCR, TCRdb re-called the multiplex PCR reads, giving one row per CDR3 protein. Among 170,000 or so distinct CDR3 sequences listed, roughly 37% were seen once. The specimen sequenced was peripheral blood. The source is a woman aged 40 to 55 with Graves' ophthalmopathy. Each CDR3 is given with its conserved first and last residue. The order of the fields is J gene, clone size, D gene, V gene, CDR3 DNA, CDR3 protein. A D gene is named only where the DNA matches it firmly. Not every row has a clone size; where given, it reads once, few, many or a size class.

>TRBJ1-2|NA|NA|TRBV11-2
TGTGCCAGCAGCCCAGGAGTATTGGGCTATGGCTACACCTTC
CASSPGVLGYGYTF
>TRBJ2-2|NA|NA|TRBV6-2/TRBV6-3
TGTGCCAGCAGTTACCCAAAGCACCCTCCGTTAGACAGTCTGGGCGACGGGGAGCTGTTTTTT
CASSYPKHPPLDSLGDGELFF
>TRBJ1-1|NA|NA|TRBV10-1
TGCGCCAGCAGTGAGACCAAAGTGACTGAAGCTTTCTTT
CASSETKVTEAFF
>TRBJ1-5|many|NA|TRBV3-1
TGTGCCAGCAGCCAAGGCGCGAATCAGCCCCAGCATTTT
CASSQGANQPQHF
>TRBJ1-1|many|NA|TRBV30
TGTGCCTGGAGTGTTCGGGGGGCGGAAGCTTTCTTT
CAWSVRGAEAFF
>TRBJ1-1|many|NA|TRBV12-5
TGTGCTAGTGGTCCCCCTAGGTTCGGGGAAGTAAGAACTGAAGCTTTCTTT
CASGPPRFGEVRTEAFF
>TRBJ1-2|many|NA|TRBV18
TGTGCCAGCTCACCACCGACCGGCGCGTACTATGGCTACACCTTC
CASSPPTGAYYGYTF
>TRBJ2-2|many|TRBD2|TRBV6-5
TGTGCCAGCAGTCGACTAGCGGGAGGAGCCGGGGAGCTGTTTTTT
CASSRLAGGAGELFF
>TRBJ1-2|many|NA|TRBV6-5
TGTGCCAGCAGTTACGCCAGCGGGGGCCGTGGCTACACCTTC
CASSYASGGRGYTF
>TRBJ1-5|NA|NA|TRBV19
TGTGCCACCTCCGGGACCCGGGATCAGCCCCAGCATTTT
CATSGTRDQPQHF
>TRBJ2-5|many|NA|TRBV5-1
TGCGCCAGCAGCTTCACTCAACAAGAGACCCAGTACTTC
CASSFTQQETQYF
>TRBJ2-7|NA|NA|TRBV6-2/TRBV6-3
TGTGCCAGCAGTTACTCCATCGGTCGGCCCTACGAGCAGTACTTC
CASSYSIGRPYEQYF
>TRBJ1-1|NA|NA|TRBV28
TGTGCCAGCGCTTATGGGAGTGACACTGAAGCTTTCTTT
CASAYGSDTEAFF
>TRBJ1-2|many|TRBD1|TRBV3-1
TGTGCCAGCAGCCAAGTAGGGGGCGTTGGCTACACCTTC
CASSQVGGVGYTF
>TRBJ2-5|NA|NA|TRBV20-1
TGCAGTGCTAGTCGTCCGGTGGAGGAGACCCAGTACTTC
CSASRPVEETQYF
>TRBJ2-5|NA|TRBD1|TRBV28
TGTGCCAGCAGTCCACGGACAGGCCCTATCCAAGAGACCCAGTACTTC
CASSPRTGPIQETQYF
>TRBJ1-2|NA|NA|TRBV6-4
TGTGCCAGCAGTGACTCGAGGGAAAACTATGGCTACACCTTC
CASSDSRENYGYTF